This entry lists 16 T cell receptor beta chains sequenced from one sample in a study of CD8+ T cells in alopecia areata. RNA was extracted and reverse transcribed into cDNA as the sequencing template. Some clones are missing from TCRdb's copy, which holds only in-frame ones; the method was immunoSEQ multiplex PCR. The profile shows about 110,000 clones, 45% to 60% of them singletons. The specimen sequenced was NKG2D-low CD8+ T cells sorted from blood. These receptors all come from a human donor with alopecia areata.

This chain joins TRBV4-1 and TRBJ2-7, with TRBD1 matching 9 bases. Per the germline V gene, CDR1 is MGHRA and CDR2 is YSYEKL. This CDR3 comprises 16 residues. The V segment lost 3 bases and the J segment 1 base; nucleotides outside the gene matches: 7. CDR3 DNA: TGCGCCAGCAGCCAGCCGGGACAGGGTAAATCCTACGAGCAGTACTTC. Protein sequence: CASSQPGQGKSYEQYF.

The CDR3 region has the DNA TGTGCCACCTTCTACAATGAGCAGTTCTTC. It codes for CATFYNEQFF. The chain couples TRBV6-5 to TRBJ2-1; D not certain. Per the germline V gene, CDR1 is MNHEY and CDR2 is SVGAGI. The CDR3 sequence is 10 residues long. V gave up 10 bases and J gave up 3 bases, with 4 bases separating them.

This chain links TRBV13 with TRBJ2-1; D is unresolved. Trimming cost V 5 bases and J 0 bases, with 11 bases left between them. Germline values: CDR1 PRHDT, CDR2 FYEKMQ (reference sequence). CDR3 length: 15 amino acids. This CDR3 reads CASSPFESSYNEQFF. The CDR3, as DNA: TGTGCCAGCAGCCCCTTTGAGAGCTCCTACAATGAGCAGTTCTTC.

The rearrangement links TRBV13 to TRBJ1-1, with unresolved D. The CDR3 length is 13 residues. Trimming removed 0 bases from V and 6 bases from J, with 8 bases in between. CDR1 is PRHDT, CDR2 FYEKMQ, per germline (reference sequence). Here the CDR3 reads CASSLGGSPEAFF. The CDR3, as DNA: TGTGCCAGCAGCTTAGGGGGTAGCCCTGAAGCTTTCTTT.

The chain uses TRBV2 and TRBJ1-2; 8 bases match TRBD1. CDR3 length: 15 residues. Germline V gene data show CDR1 as SNHLY and CDR2 as FYNNEI. Trimming cost V 0 bases and J 4 bases; bases outside gene matches: 4. The CDR3 region is CASSEAPGGGYGYTF. The DNA for the CDR3 is TGTGCCAGCAGTGAAGCGCCAGGGGGCGGCTATGGCTACACCTTC.

The chain combines TRBV28 with TRBJ1-2, with unresolved D. V dropped 7 bases and J dropped 6 bases, with 18 bases sitting between them. CDR3 length equals 14 residues. Germline loops: CDR1 MDHEN, CDR2 SYDVKM. The CDR3 sequence: CASIPPGPPHGYTF. CDR3 nucleotides: TGTGCCAGCATCCCCCCGGGCCCTCCACATGGCTACACCTTC.

V and J are TRBV28 and TRBJ2-7; D call uncertain. Deletions cut 3 bases from V and 4 bases from J, with 10 bases between. This CDR3 contains 13 residues. The germline V gene has CDR1 MDHEN and CDR2 SYDVKM. In nucleotides, the CDR3 is TGTGCCAGCAGTTTGGCACAACAATACGAGCAGTACTTC. It yields the protein CASSLAQQYEQYF.

This clone was counted a single time. The V call is TRBV4-1, the J call TRBJ2-2; a weak D match, TRBD2 (6 bases). Per germline, CDR1 MGHRA and CDR2 YSYEKL. Deletions cut 3 bases from V and 6 bases from J, with 11 bases between. The CDR3 is 14 residues long. The CDR3 is CASSQEGMAGELFF. CDR3 in DNA: TGCGCCAGCAGCCAGGAGGGCATGGCCGGGGAGCTGTTTTTT.

V usage is TRBV7-8 and J usage is TRBJ2-5, with TRBD2 as a possible D gene (5 bases). Germline-derived CDR1 and CDR2 are SGHVS and FQNEAQ. Trimming left V 2 bases short and J 4 bases short, with 20 bases between. The CDR3 has 17 residues. The CDR3 protein is CASSLMYSGSEIETQYF. The CDR3 DNA reads as TGTGCCAGCAGCTTAATGTATAGTGGGAGTGAGATAGAGACCCAGTACTTC. Supplemented by reference TRBV7-8 and TRBJ2-5, the full variable domain reads GAGVSQSPRYKVAKRGQDVALRCDPISGHVSLFWYQQALGQGPEFLTYFQNEAQLDKSGLPSDRFFAERPEGSVSTLKIQRTQQEDSAVYLCASSLMYSGSEIETQYFGPGTRLLVL.

The V and J genes are TRBV6-1 and TRBJ2-7; no clear D. The CDR3 length is 12 residues. V lost 10 bases and J lost 1, with 11 bases in between. CDR1 is MNHNS and CDR2 is SASEGT in the germline V gene. The DNA of the CDR3 is TGTGCCACCCTTCAGCCTTCCTACGAGCAGTACTTC. This encodes CATLQPSYEQYF.

In its sample, this clone was seen a few times. The chain couples TRBV7-9 to TRBJ2-1; tentative D call: TRBD1 (5 bases). Deletions cut 5 bases from V and 15 bases from J, with 14 bases between. CDR3 length equals 11 residues. CDR1 and CDR2 (germline): SEHNR, FQNEAQ (reference sequence). The CDR3 reads CASSQGVEVFF. Written as DNA, the CDR3 is TGTGCCAGCAGCCAAGGGGTAGAAGTGTTCTTC.

This clone has only a few counts. The chain is built from TRBV9 and TRBJ2-1; 11 bases match TRBD2. J gave up 3 bases and V 4 bases, and 3 bases lay outside the gene matches. Per germline, CDR1 SGDLS and CDR2 YYNGEE. The CDR3 consists of 15 residues. The CDR3 protein is CASSPSGRNYNEQFF. DNA for the CDR3: TGTGCCAGCAGCCCTAGCGGGAGGAACTACAATGAGCAGTTCTTC.

The chain combines TRBV19 with TRBJ2-3; 7 bases align to TRBD2. CDR3 size: 15 residues. Germline V gives CDR1 LNHDA, CDR2 SQIVND (reference sequence). The V and J ends lost 5 bases and 2 bases, in that order; junction bases with no gene match: 7. The CDR3 reads CASSYMSGNTDTQYF. The CDR3 bases are TGTGCCAGTAGTTATATGAGCGGGAACACAGATACGCAGTATTTT. The whole variable domain, filled in from reference TRBV19 and TRBJ2-3, reads DGGITQSPKYLFRKEGQNVTLSCEQNLNHDAMYWYRQDPGQGLRLIYYSQIVNDFQKGDIAEGYSVSREKKESFPLTVTSAQKNPTAFYLCASSYMSGNTDTQYFGPGTRLTVL.

This clone was observed a few times. The chain links TRBV7-3 to TRBJ2-1; D remains ambiguous. CDR3 length: 12 residues. From germline, CDR1 is SGHTA and CDR2 FQGTGA. Trimming took 5 bases from V and 6 from J, leaving 8 bases between them. The CDR3 DNA reads as TGTGCCAGCAGCCCACACCCCAATGAGCAGTTCTTC. This sequence encodes CASSPHPNEQFF.

The rearrangement links TRBV7-9 to TRBJ1-2, with a tentative D call TRBD1 (5 bases). Trimming cost V 1 base and J 8 bases, with 14 bases left between them. CDR1 is SEHNR and CDR2 is FQNEAQ in the germline V gene (reference sequence). This CDR3 has 14 amino acids. CDR3 DNA: TGTGCCAGCAGCTTAGAAGGGGCTTTCTACGGCTACACCTTC. This gives the protein CASSLEGAFYGYTF.

The V gene is TRBV5-6, the J gene TRBJ2-7; a possible D gene is TRBD1 (5 bases). Trimming took off 6 bases at V and 0 bases at J, with 19 bases between the two ends. Germline assignment: CDR1 SGHDT and CDR2 YYEEEE. The CDR3 is made up of 16 amino acids. CDR3 DNA: TGTGCCAGCACCTGGGGCTTAACAGACGGCTCCTACGAGCAGTACTTC. Amino acids: CASTWGLTDGSYEQYF.